This TCR beta chain was sequenced during a study of T-cell memory formation after mild COVID-19. This clonotype was found many times. TCRdb called the 5' RACE reads again in MiXCR, with one record for every CDR3 protein. The profile shows under 600,000 distinct CDR3 sequences, roughly 21% of them singletons. Germline V gene sequence: CDR1 SQVTM, CDR2 ANQGSEA. The V and J ends lost 4 bases and 5 bases, in that order; junction bases with no gene match: 7. The CDR3 is 13 residues long. The chain links TRBV29-1 to TRBJ2-5; 7 bases agree with TRBD2. The specimen was PBMCs or a T cell subset sorted from them (not recorded which). This TCR came from an adult woman who had mild COVID-19 (a few samples of this study predate the infection). Cell type and time point are not known. The CDR3 reads CSVGSYGGETQYF. The CDR3 nucleotides read TGCAGCGTTGGATCGTACGGGGGGGAGACCCAGTACTTC.